The TCR beta chain described here comes from a study of CD8 T cells in Susac syndrome. RNA amounts of about 0.5 to 1 ug underwent reverse transcription with random hexamers. A single record per CDR3 protein comes from TCRdb applying MiXCR to the immunoSEQ multiplex PCR reads. The sample has about 180,000 distinct CDR3 sequences, 85% to 95% seen once; the top ten hold approximately 0.094%. Per the germline V gene, CDR1 is SGHRS and CDR2 is YFSETQ. V was trimmed by 4 bases and J by 0 bases, leaving 10 bases between them. The CDR3 has 14 amino acids. The specimen sequenced was CD4+ T cells from PBMCs. The rearrangement links TRBV5-1 to TRBJ1-1; no definite D call. This sequence originates from a human donor with multiple sclerosis. The CDR3: CASSGGTMNTEAFF. CDR3 coding DNA: TGCGCCAGCAGCGGAGGAACGATGAACACTGAAGCTTTCTTT.